This T cell receptor beta chain was recovered during a study of blood T cell repertoires in COVID-19. At the level of the study: Samples representing acute and convalescent COVID-19 were sourced from the United States, Italy and Spain. In each case, the material was cDNA or gDNA derived from T cells, B-cell-depleted T cells, or PBMCs.

In the original analysis: Amplification of reference gene primers provided the estimated nucleated cell counts. Libraries were prepared by immunoSEQ multiplex PCR; TCRdb keeps only in-frame clonotypes and omits some of them. The V and J calls and clone size are taken from that table; D and trimming were inferred from the DNA. The sample shows around 230,000 clones, around 88% of them seen only once. Of note for this clone: This CDR3 is also generated by other DNA sequences in the sample.

The J segment lost 0 bases and the V segment lost 5 bases, leaving 6 bases of the junction unmatched. The germline CDR1 and CDR2 sequences are MNHNY and SVGAGI (reference sequence). CDR3 length equals 15 residues. The receptor's source is a woman aged 45-60 years with acute or convalescent COVID-19. Specimen: peripheral blood. The V and J genes are TRBV6-6 and TRBJ2-7; 8 bases fit TRBD2. CDR3 region: CASSPGRGYSYEQYF. In DNA form, the CDR3 reads TGTGCCAGCAGTCCCGGGAGGGGATACTCCTACGAGCAGTACTTC.